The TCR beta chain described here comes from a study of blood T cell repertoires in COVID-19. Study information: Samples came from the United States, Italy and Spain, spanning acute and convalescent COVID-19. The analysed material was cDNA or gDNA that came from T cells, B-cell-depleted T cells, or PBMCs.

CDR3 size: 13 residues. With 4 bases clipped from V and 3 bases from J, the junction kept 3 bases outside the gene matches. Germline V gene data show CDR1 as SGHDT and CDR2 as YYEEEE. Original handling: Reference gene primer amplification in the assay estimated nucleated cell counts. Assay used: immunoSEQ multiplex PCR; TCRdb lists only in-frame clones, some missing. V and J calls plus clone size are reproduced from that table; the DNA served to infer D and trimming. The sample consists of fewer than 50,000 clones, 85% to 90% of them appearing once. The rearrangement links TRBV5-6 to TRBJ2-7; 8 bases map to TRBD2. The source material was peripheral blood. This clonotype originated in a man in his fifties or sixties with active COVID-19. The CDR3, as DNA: TGTGCCAGCAGCGCGGGACTAGGCTACGAGCAGTACTTC. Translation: CASSAGLGYEQYF.